These T cell receptor beta chains were read from a single sample in a study of T cell responses to AZD1222 COVID-19 vaccine. The protocol was immunoSEQ multiplex PCR, while the TCRdb copy is restricted to in-frame clones and leaves out a portion. The sample holds some 100,000 clones, 70% to 90% seen once. The sample here was peripheral blood, taken 28 days after the second AZD1222 dose. These receptors all stem from an adult who received the AZD1222 COVID-19 vaccine. Both conserved end residues are part of each CDR3. A D gene is named only where the DNA matches it firmly.

j_call v_call d_call cdr3_aa
TRBJ2-1 TRBV7-9 TRBD2 CASSLAEGLAGPNNEQFF
TRBJ1-5 TRBV28 NA CASSSPPYRNQPQHF
TRBJ2-7 TRBV5-4 NA CASSRGGNSYEQYF
TRBJ1-4 TRBV24-1 NA CATSDSPDEKLFF
TRBJ1-2 TRBV28 NA CASSSNMNYGYTF
TRBJ2-1 TRBV6-2/TRBV6-3 TRBD2 CASSYLRASGSGNEQFF
TRBJ2-2 TRBV7-2 NA CASSLSAGELFF
TRBJ2-3 TRBV19 NA CASSRQSGTDTQYF
TRBJ2-3 TRBV19 TRBD2 CASSMLAGTTDTQYF
TRBJ2-2 TRBV6-4 NA CASSDWLNTGELFF
TRBJ2-3 TRBV27 NA CASTGHSSTDTQYF
TRBJ2-2 TRBV7-3 NA CASSWGSSNTGELFF
TRBJ1-5 TRBV28 TRBD1 CASSFRDSHQPQHF
TRBJ1-2 TRBV15 NA CATSRDIAGTMGQDGYTF
TRBJ1-1 TRBV6-4 NA CATEEAFF
TRBJ2-7 TRBV16 TRBD1 CASSPQGVYEQYF
TRBJ2-3 TRBV4-2 NA CASSQDGQSVADTQYF